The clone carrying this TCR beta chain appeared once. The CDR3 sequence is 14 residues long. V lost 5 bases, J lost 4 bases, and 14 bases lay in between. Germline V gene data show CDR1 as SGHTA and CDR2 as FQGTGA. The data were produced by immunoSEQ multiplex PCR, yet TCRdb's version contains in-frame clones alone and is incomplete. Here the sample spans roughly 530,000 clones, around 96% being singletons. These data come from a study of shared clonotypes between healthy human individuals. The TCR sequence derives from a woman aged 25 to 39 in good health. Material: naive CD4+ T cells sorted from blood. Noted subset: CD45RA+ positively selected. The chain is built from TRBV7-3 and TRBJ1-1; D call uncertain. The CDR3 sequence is CASSPNGHGTEAFF. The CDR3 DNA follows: TGTGCCAGCAGCCCAAATGGGCACGGCACTGAAGCTTTCTTT.